A single sample is the source of the 17 T cell receptor beta chains below, sequenced in a study of Ad26.COV2.S vaccination and SARS-CoV-2 variants (dated by TCRdb to about 2021). This sample's treatment or condition label indicates: some 19 received Ad26.COV2.S at low or high dose, single or two shots; about 5 received placebo; per-sample allocation not given. Repertoires of vaccine and placebo recipients were sequenced from samples collected on day 63 after the first injection. Libraries came from the immunoSEQ multiplex PCR assay. TCRdb provides this immuneACCESS table in a form limited to in-frame rearrangements. Some clones are lacking; in checked studies, under half of them reflect an unresolved V gene, and why the rest are absent is not known. This sample is represented by around 380,000 clones; 88% of them were singletons. Clones ranked in the top ten supply roughly 3.2% of the sample. The input for sequencing was peripheral blood, taken in a trial of Ad26.COV2.S vaccine versus placebo. Receptors originate from a person aged 18-60 years who received the Ad26.COV2.S COVID-19 vaccine or a placebo.

The V and J genes are TRBV9 and TRBJ2-5, with D unresolved. Looked up from germline, CDR1 is SGDLS and CDR2 is YYNGEE. V was cut by 0 bases and J by 1 base, with 16 bases left in between. The CDR3 covers 17 residues. This CDR3 is CASSVDDPAGFQETQYF. CDR3 DNA: TGTGCCAGCAGCGTAGACGACCCAGCAGGCTTCCAAGAGACCCAGTACTTC.

This clone was detected once. V is TRBV5-1 and J is TRBJ1-1; D is possibly TRBD1 (5 bases). Germline V CDR1 and CDR2: SGHRS, YFSETQ. This CDR3 region has 13 residues. V was trimmed by 3 bases and J by 0 bases, leaving 6 bases between them. The CDR3 DNA is TGCGCCAGCAGCTGGGGCCTGAACACTGAAGCTTTCTTT. The encoded protein is CASSWGLNTEAFF.

V gene TRBV7-2 combines with J gene TRBJ2-3, with 7 bases matching TRBD1. This CDR3 spans 15 amino acids. CDR1 is SGHTA, CDR2 FQGNSA, per germline. Unmatched junction bases numbered 8, after V lost 7 bases and J lost 1 base. This CDR3 is CASKPLGGGTDTQYF. The CDR3 DNA reads as TGTGCCAGCAAGCCGTTAGGGGGCGGCACAGATACGCAGTATTTT.

The chain is built from TRBV29-1 and TRBJ1-1; D is unresolved. Germline V CDR1 and CDR2: SQVTM, ANQGSEA. Trimming left V 4 bases short and J 1 base short, with 13 bases between. This CDR3 contains 14 residues. The CDR3 DNA follows: TGCAGCGTTGGTACCGGGGTGTGGAACACTGAAGCTTTCTTT. Translated, it gives CSVGTGVWNTEAFF.

The rearrangement uses TRBV29-1 and TRBJ1-1, with a possible D match to TRBD1 (5 bases). This CDR3 has 14 amino acids. Germline CDR1 and CDR2: SQVTM and ANQGSEA. V was clipped by 7 bases and J by 0 bases, with 15 bases between them. CDR3 sequence: CSAKSGTMNTEAFF. Written as DNA, the CDR3 is TGCAGCGCTAAGTCAGGGACGATGAACACTGAAGCTTTCTTT.

V gene TRBV6-2 or TRBV6-3 combines with J gene TRBJ1-5; the match to TRBD1 covers 10 bases. V gave up 4 bases and J gave up 4 bases; unmatched junction bases: 4. Looked up from germline, CDR1 is MNHEY and CDR2 is SVGEGT. The length of the CDR3 is 15 residues. For the CDR3, the DNA is TGTGCCAGCAGTTTGCCGGGACAGGGGAATCAGCCCCAGCATTTT. Protein product: CASSLPGQGNQPQHF.

This clone was counted a few times. This chain connects TRBV2 to TRBJ1-5; unclear D gene. V dropped 6 bases and J dropped 6 bases, with 18 bases sitting between them. Germline V gives CDR1 SNHLY, CDR2 FYNNEI. The CDR3 spans 15 residues. CDR3 nucleotide sequence: TGTGCCAGCAGGGCCGGGTGGGCAGACGGTCAGCCCCAGCATTTT. Its protein product is CASRAGWADGQPQHF.

This clone was seen a handful of times. The chain joins TRBV5-6 to TRBJ1-2, with 9 bases identical to TRBD1. This CDR3 is 18 amino acids long. Germline V gene sequence: CDR1 SGHDT, CDR2 YYEEEE. Unmatched junction bases numbered 11, after V lost 2 bases and J lost 0 bases. This chain's CDR3 is CASSFLYRGRLANYGYTF. In nucleotides, the CDR3 is TGTGCCAGCAGCTTCCTTTACAGGGGGCGACTCGCTAACTATGGCTACACCTTC.

This chain links TRBV12-3 or TRBV12-4 with TRBJ1-1; D is uncertain. V gave up 1 base and J gave up 6 bases, with 9 bases separating them. The CDR3 extends over 13 amino acids. Here the CDR3 reads CASSLVGLAEAFF. DNA of the CDR3: TGTGCCAGCAGTTTAGTTGGGCTGGCTGAAGCTTTCTTT.

The J gene is TRBJ1-2, the V gene TRBV5-1, with 7 bases that match TRBD1. Germline CDR1 SGHRS, CDR2 YFSETQ. The CDR3 has 15 amino acids. Unmatched junction bases numbered 13, after V lost 4 bases and J lost 7 bases. DNA for the CDR3: TGCGCCAGCAGCCTATCAACAGGGGAGTTGGTTGGCTACACCTTC. Its translation: CASSLSTGELVGYTF.

The chain carries TRBV7-2 and TRBJ1-3; D is unclear. The CDR3 contains 14 residues. Germline loops: CDR1 SGHTA, CDR2 FQGNSA. Deletions cut 1 base from V and 0 bases from J, with 4 bases between. DNA for the CDR3: TGTGCCAGCAGCTTAGGAGTCTCTGGAAACACCATATATTTT. This encodes CASSLGVSGNTIYF.

This chain joins TRBV14 and TRBJ1-1; 8 bases fit TRBD1. The CDR3 has 16 amino acids. Germline CDR1 and CDR2: SGHDN and FVKESK. The ends lost 5 bases at V and 3 bases at J; junction bases unmatched: 11. The CDR3 DNA sequence: TGTGCCAGCAGCGAAAAGGGACAGGCGACCTACACTGAAGCTTTCTTT. Translating gives CASSEKGQATYTEAFF. The full variable domain, its missing parts supplied by reference TRBV14 and TRBJ1-1, is EAGVTQFPSHSVIEKGQTVTLRCDPISGHDNLYWYRRVMGKEIKFLLHFVKESKQDESGMPNNRFLAERTGGTYSTLKVQPAELEDSGVYFCASSEKGQATYTEAFFGQGTRLTVV.

The chain has TRBV5-1 and TRBJ1-6; D is ambiguous. V was cut by 0 bases and J by 5 bases, with 9 bases left in between. Per germline, CDR1 SGHRS and CDR2 YFSETQ. This CDR3 has 15 residues. The CDR3 DNA is TGCGCCAGCAGCTTGGAAGGGAGTAATAATTCACCCCTCCACTTT. Its translation is CASSLEGSNNSPLHF.

V is TRBV15 and J is TRBJ1-1; D gene uncertain. The CDR3 length is 15 residues. Trimming removed 3 bases from V and 1 base from J, with 12 bases in between. Germline values: CDR1 LNHNV, CDR2 YYDKDF (reference sequence). The CDR3 spells CATSRESGENTEAFF. For the CDR3, the DNA is TGTGCCACCAGCAGGGAGAGTGGGGAGAACACTGAAGCTTTCTTT.

On this clone itself: This CDR3 is also generated by other DNA sequences in the sample. CDR3 in DNA: TGTGCCAGCAGCGTAGCGGCGAACACTGAAGCTTTCTTT. Translated, it gives CASSVAANTEAFF. The chain carries TRBV9 and TRBJ1-1; D gene ambiguous. The CDR3 length is 13 residues. Trimming stripped 0 bases from V and 1 base from J, with 4 bases between. CDR1 SGDLS and CDR2 YYNGEE come from the germline V gene.

The chain uses TRBV4-3 and TRBJ2-5; D is unresolved. CDR3 length: 15 residues. Trimming cost V 0 bases and J 1 base, with 9 bases left between them. Germline CDR1 and CDR2: LGHNA and YSLEER. The chain's CDR3 is CASSQDLGSQETQYF. The CDR3 region has the DNA TGCGCCAGCAGCCAAGATCTGGGCAGCCAAGAGACCCAGTACTTC.

J is TRBJ1-4 and V is TRBV9; D perhaps matches TRBD1 (5 bases). Germline V CDR1 and CDR2: SGDLS, YYNGEE. V lost 4 bases and J 5 bases, leaving 15 bases between the germline ends. The CDR3 totals 15 residues. Here the CDR3 DNA reads TGTGCCAGCAGCCCACGGGGGTCGGGGAATGAAAAACTGTTTTTT. It yields the protein CASSPRGSGNEKLFF.